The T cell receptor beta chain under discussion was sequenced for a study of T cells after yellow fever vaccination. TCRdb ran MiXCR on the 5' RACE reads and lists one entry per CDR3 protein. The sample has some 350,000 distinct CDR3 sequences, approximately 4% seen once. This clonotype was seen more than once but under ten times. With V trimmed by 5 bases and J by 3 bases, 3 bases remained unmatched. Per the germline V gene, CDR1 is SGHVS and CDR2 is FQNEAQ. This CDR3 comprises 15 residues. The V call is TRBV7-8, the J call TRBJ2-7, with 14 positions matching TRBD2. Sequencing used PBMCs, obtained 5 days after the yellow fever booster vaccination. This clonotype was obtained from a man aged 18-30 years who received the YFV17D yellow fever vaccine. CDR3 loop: CASSTGLAGGYEQYF. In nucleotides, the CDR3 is TGTGCCAGCAGCACCGGACTAGCGGGGGGCTACGAGCAGTACTTC.